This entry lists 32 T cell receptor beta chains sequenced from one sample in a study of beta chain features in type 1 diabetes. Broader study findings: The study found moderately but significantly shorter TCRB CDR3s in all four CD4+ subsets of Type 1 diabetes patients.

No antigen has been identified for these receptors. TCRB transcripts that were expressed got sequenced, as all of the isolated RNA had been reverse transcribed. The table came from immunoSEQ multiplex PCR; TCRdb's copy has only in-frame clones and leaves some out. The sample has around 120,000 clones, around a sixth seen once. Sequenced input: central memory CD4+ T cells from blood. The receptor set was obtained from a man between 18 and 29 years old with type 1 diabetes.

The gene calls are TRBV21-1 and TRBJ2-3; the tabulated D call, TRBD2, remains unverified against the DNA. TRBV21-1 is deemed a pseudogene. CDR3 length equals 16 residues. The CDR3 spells CASSIAEGTSTDTQYF. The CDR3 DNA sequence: TGTGCCAGCAGCATAGCCGAGGGGACTAGCACAGATACGCAGTATTTT.

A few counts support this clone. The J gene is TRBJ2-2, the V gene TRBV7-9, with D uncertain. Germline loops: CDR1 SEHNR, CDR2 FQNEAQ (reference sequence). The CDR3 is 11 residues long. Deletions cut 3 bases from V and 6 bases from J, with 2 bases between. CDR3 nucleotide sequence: TGTGCCAGCAGCTTTGCCGGGGAGCTGTTTTTT. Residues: CASSFAGELFF.

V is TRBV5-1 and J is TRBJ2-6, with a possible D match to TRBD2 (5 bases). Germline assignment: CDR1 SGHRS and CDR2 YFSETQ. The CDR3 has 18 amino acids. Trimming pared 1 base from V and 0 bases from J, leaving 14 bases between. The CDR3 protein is CASSLSIGLSSGANVLTF. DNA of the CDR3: TGCGCCAGCAGCTTGTCCATTGGACTCAGCTCTGGGGCCAACGTCCTGACTTTC.

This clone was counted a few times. Written as DNA, the CDR3 is TGTGCCTGGAGTGGCTTAGGAGGGAGCAATCAGCCCCAGCATTTT. Translated, it gives CAWSGLGGSNQPQHF. The J gene is TRBJ1-5, the V gene TRBV30, with D hard to call. Germline V CDR1 and CDR2: GTSNPN, SVGIG (reference sequence). V lost 1 base and J lost 1, with 11 bases in between. This CDR3 has 15 amino acids.

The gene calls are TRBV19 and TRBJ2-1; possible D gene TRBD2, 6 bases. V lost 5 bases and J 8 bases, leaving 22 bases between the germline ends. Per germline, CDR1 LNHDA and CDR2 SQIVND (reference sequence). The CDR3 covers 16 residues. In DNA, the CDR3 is TGTGCCAGTAGTCCCTCACCACGGGGGAGATGGGATGAGCAGTTCTTC. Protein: CASSPSPRGRWDEQFF.

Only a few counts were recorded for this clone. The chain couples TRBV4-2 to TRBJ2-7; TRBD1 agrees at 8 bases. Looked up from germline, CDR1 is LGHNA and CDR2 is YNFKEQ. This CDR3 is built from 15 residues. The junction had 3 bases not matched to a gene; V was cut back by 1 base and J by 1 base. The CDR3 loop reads CASSQVGQGSYEQYF. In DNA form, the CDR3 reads TGTGCCAGCAGCCAAGTCGGACAGGGATCCTACGAGCAGTACTTC.

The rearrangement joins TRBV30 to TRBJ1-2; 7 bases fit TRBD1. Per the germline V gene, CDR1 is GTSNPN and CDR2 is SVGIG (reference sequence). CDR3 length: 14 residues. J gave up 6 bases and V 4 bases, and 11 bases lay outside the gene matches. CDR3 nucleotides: TGTGCCTGGACACGGACAGGAAGGGAGAATGGCTACACCTTC. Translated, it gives CAWTRTGRENGYTF.

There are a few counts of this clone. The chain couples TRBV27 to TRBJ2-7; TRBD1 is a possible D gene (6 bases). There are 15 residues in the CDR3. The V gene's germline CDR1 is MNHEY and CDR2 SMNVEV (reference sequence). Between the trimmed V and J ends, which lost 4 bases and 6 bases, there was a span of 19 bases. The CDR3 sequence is CASSSQGLGIGEQYF. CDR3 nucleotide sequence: TGTGCCAGCAGTTCACAGGGTTTAGGCATAGGCGAGCAGTACTTC.

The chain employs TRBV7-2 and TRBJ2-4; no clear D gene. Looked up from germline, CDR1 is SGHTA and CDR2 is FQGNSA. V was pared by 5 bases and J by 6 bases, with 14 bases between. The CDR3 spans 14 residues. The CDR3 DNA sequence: TGTGCCAGCAGCAGCAGCCATTTAGGAAACATTCAGTACTTC. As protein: CASSSSHLGNIQYF.

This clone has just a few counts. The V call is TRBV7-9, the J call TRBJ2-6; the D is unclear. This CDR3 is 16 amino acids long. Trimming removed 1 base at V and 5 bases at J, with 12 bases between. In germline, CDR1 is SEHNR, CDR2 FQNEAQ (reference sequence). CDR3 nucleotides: TGTGCCAGCAGCTTAGGGACCGCAAGGAGGGCCAACGTCCTGACTTTC. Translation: CASSLGTARRANVLTF.

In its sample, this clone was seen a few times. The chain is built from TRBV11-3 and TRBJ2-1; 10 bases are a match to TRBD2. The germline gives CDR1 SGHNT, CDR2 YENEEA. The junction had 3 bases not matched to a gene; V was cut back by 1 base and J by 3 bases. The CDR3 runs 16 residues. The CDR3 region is CASSLGASGSYNEQFF. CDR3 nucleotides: TGTGCCAGCAGCTTAGGGGCTAGCGGGAGCTACAATGAGCAGTTCTTC. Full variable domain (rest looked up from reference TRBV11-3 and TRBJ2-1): EAGVVQSPRYKIIEKKQPVAFWCNPISGHNTLYWYLQNLGQGPELLIRYENEEAVDDSQLPKDRFSAERLKGVDSTLKIQPAELGDSAVYLCASSLGASGSYNEQFFGPGTRLTVL.

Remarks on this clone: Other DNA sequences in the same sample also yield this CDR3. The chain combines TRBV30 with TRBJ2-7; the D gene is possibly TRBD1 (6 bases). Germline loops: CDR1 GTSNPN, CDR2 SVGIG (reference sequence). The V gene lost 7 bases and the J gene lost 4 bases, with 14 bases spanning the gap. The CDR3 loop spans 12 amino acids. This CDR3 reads CASSRDNYEQYF. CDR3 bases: TGTGCCTCATCTAGGGACAATTACGAGCAGTACTTC.

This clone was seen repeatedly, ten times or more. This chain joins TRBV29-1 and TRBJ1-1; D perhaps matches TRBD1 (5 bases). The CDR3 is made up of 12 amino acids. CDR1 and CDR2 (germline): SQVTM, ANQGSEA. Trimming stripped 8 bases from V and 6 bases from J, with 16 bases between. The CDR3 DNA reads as TGCAGCTCAGGTGAAGGGGACGCTGAAGCTTTCTTT. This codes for CSSGEGDAEAFF.

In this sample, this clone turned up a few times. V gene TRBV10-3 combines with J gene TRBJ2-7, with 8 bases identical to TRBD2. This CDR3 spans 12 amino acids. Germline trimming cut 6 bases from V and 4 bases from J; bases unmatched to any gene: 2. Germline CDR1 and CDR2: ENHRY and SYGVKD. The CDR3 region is CAISQREYEQYF. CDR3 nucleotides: TGTGCCATCAGCCAGCGGGAGTACGAGCAGTACTTC.

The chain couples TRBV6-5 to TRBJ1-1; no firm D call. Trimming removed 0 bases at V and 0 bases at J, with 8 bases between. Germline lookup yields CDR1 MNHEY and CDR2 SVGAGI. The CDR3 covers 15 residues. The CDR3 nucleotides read TGTGCCAGCAGTTACTCTGGCGTCATGAACACTGAAGCTTTCTTT. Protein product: CASSYSGVMNTEAFF.

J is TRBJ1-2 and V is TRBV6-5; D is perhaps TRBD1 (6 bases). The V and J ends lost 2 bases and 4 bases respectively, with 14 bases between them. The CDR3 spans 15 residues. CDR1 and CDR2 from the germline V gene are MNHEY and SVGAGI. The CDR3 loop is CASSYGTGGGYGYTF. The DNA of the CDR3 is TGTGCCAGCAGTTACGGCACCGGAGGGGGCTATGGCTACACCTTC.

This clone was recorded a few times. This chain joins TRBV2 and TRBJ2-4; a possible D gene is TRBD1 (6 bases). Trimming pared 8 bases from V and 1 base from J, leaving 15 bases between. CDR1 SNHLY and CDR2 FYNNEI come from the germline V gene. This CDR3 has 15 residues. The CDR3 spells CASGGIGKAKNIQYF. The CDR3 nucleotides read TGTGCCAGCGGGGGCATTGGTAAGGCCAAAAACATTCAGTACTTC.

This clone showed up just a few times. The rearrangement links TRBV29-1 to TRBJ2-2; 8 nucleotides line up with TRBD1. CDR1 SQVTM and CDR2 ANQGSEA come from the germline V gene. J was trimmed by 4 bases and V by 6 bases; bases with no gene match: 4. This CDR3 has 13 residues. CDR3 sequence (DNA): TGCAGCGTCGGACAGGGTAGCACCGGGGAGCTGTTTTTT. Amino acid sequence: CSVGQGSTGELFF.

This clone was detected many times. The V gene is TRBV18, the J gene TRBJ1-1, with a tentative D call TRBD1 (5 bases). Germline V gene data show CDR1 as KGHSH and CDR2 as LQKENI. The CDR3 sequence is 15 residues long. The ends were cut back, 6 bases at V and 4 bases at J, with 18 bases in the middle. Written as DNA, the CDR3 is TGTGCCAGCTCCCGGGAGCAGGGCGGGGGCACTGAAGCTTTCTTT. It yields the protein CASSREQGGGTEAFF.

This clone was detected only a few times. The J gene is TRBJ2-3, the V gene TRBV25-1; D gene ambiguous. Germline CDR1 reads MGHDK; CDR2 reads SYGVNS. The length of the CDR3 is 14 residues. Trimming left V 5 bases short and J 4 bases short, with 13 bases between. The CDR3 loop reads CASSHPWKADTQYF. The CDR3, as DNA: TGTGCCAGCAGTCACCCTTGGAAGGCAGATACGCAGTATTTT.

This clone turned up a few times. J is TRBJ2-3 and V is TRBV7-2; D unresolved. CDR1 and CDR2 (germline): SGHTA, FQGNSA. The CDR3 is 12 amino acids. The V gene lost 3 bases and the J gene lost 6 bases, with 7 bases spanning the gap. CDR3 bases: TGTGCCAGCAGCTTCACAGAGGATACGCAGTATTTT. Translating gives CASSFTEDTQYF.

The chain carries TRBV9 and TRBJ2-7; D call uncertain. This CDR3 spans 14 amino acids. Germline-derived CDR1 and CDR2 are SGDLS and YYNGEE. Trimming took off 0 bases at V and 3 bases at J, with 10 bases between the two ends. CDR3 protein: CASSVDGRSYEQYF. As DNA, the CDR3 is TGTGCCAGCAGCGTAGACGGGCGGAGCTACGAGCAGTACTTC.

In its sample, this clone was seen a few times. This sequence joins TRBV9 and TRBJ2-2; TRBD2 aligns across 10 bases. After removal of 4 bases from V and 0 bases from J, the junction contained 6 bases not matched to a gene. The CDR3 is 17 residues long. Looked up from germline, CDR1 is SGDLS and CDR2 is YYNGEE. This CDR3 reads CASSPALAGANTGELFF. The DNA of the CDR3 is TGTGCCAGCAGCCCGGCCCTAGCGGGGGCGAACACCGGGGAGCTGTTTTTT.

The CDR3 region has the DNA TGCAGCGTTGTGGGACAAAACTATGGCTACACCTTC. Translating it yields CSVVGQNYGYTF. The genes are TRBV29-1 and TRBJ1-2; a weak D match, TRBD1 (6 bases). V lost 4 bases, J lost 2 bases, and 8 bases lay in between. This CDR3 has 12 amino acids. CDR1 is SQVTM, CDR2 ANQGSEA, per germline.

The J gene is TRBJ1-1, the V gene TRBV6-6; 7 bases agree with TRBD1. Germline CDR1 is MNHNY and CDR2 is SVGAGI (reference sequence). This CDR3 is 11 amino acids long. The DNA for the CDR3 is TGTGTGACAGGGAAAAACACTGAAGCTTTCTTT. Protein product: CVTGKNTEAFF.

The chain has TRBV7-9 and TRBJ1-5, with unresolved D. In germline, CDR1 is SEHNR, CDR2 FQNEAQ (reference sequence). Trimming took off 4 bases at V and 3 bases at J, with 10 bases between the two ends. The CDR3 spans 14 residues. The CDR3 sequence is CASSSDIDNQPQHF. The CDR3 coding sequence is TGTGCCAGCAGCTCCGACATAGACAATCAGCCCCAGCATTTT.

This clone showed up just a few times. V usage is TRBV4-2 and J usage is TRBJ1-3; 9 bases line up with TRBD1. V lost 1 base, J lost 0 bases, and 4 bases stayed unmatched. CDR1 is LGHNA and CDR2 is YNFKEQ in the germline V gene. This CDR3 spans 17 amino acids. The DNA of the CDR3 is TGTGCCAGCAGCCAAGGGACAGGGGCCTACTCTGGAAACACCATATATTTT. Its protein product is CASSQGTGAYSGNTIYF.

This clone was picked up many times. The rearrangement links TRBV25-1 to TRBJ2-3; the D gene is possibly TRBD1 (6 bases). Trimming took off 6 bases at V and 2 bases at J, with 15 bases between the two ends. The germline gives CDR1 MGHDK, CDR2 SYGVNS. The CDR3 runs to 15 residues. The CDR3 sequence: CASSSGQPYTDTQYF. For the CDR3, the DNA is TGTGCCAGCAGCTCCGGACAGCCTTACACAGATACGCAGTATTTT.

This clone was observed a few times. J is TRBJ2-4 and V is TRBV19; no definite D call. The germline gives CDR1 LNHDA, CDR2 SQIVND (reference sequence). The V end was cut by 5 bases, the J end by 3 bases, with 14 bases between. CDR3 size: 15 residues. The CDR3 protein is CASSPIDMDKNIQYF. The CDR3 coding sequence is TGTGCCAGTAGTCCTATAGACATGGACAAAAACATTCAGTACTTC.

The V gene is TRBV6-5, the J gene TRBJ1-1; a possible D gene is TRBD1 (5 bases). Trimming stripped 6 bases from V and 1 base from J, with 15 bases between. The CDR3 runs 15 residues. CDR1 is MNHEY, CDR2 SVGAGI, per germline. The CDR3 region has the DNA TGTGCCAGCAGCCTAGACCGGGACGGGAACACTGAAGCTTTCTTT. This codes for CASSLDRDGNTEAFF.

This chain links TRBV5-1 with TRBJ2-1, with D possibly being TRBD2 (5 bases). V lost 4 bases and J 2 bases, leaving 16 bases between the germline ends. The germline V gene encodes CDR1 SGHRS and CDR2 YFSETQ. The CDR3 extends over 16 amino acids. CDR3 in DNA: TGCGCCAGCAGCCTCCTGGGAGCGTTCGCCTACAATGAGCAGTTCTTC. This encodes CASSLLGAFAYNEQFF. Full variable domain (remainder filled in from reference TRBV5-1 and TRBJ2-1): KAGVTQTPRYLIKTRGQQVTLSCSPISGHRSVSWYQQTPGQGLQFLFEYFSETQRNKGNFPGRFSGRQFSNSRSEMNVSTLELGDSALYLCASSLLGAFAYNEQFFGPGTRLTVL.

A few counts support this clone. The CDR3 reads CASSLLTDTGELFF. The CDR3 DNA follows: TGCGCCAGCAGCTTGTTGACAGACACCGGGGAGCTGTTTTTT. The chain combines TRBV5-1 with TRBJ2-2, with D tentatively TRBD1 (5 bases). Germline V gene data show CDR1 as SGHRS and CDR2 as YFSETQ. The CDR3 is 14 amino acids. Trimming pared 1 base from V and 3 bases from J, leaving 7 bases between.